Presented here are 24 T cell receptor beta chains from one specimen sequenced in a study of CD8 T cells in Susac syndrome. Random-hexamer reverse transcription was applied to roughly 0.5 to 1 ug RNA. TCRdb recomputed calls from the immunoSEQ multiplex PCR reads with MiXCR, one row per CDR3 protein. The sample has approximately 200,000 distinct CDR3 sequences, almost 96% seen once. The sequencing sample was made of CD4+ T cells from PBMCs. The receptors originated from a human donor with multiple sclerosis.

The chain is built from TRBV9 and TRBJ2-1; 12 bases match TRBD2. V lost 4 bases to trimming and J lost 5 bases; unmatched junction nucleotides: 10. The CDR3 totals 17 residues. The germline CDR1 and CDR2 sequences are SGDLS and YYNGEE. The CDR3 sequence: CASSPTWTSGVNNEQFF. CDR3 coding DNA: TGTGCCAGCAGCCCCACCTGGACTAGCGGGGTGAACAATGAGCAGTTCTTC.

V gene TRBV3-1 combines with J gene TRBJ1-3; the D is unclear. There are 14 residues in the CDR3. V was clipped by 1 base and J by 6 bases, with 10 bases between them. The germline CDR1 and CDR2 sequences are LGHDT and YNNKEL (reference sequence). CDR3 region: CASSQGARLNTIYF. The DNA for the CDR3 is TGTGCCAGCAGCCAAGGGGCCAGATTAAACACCATATATTTT.

The chain has TRBV19 and TRBJ2-3, with D possibly TRBD1 on 5 matching bases. Germline V gene sequence: CDR1 LNHDA, CDR2 SQIVND (reference sequence). V was clipped by 4 bases and J by 5 bases, with 10 bases between them. The CDR3 length is 13 residues. The CDR3 region has the DNA TGTGCCAGTAGTACAGGGCACGGAGATACGCAGTATTTT. Translation: CASSTGHGDTQYF. Complete variable domain (other parts from reference TRBV19 and TRBJ2-3): DGGITQSPKYLFRKEGQNVTLSCEQNLNHDAMYWYRQDPGQGLRLIYYSQIVNDFQKGDIAEGYSVSREKKESFPLTVTSAQKNPTAFYLCASSTGHGDTQYFGPGTRLTVL.

V and J are TRBV13 and TRBJ2-5, with D perhaps given as TRBD1 or TRBD2 (5 bases each). CDR3 length: 14 amino acids. Trimming left V 1 base short and J 5 bases short, with 11 bases between. CDR1 is PRHDT, CDR2 FYEKMQ, per germline (reference sequence). DNA of the CDR3: TGTGCCAGCAGCTTAGAGGGACCCGGGGAGACCCAGTACTTC. Translating gives CASSLEGPGETQYF.

The J gene is TRBJ1-6, the V gene TRBV30; D is possibly TRBD1 (6 bases). Germline V lookup: CDR1 GTSNPN, CDR2 SVGIG (reference sequence). Trimming stripped 4 bases from V and 9 bases from J, with 22 bases between. CDR3 length: 16 residues. CDR3 sequence reads: CAWTRGTVLKGSPLHF. In nucleotides, the CDR3 is TGTGCCTGGACAAGGGGGACGGTTCTTAAGGGTTCACCCCTCCACTTT.

The rearrangement links TRBV7-9 to TRBJ1-1; tentatively, D is TRBD1 (5 bases). Trimming removed 4 bases from V and 4 bases from J, with 13 bases in between. This CDR3 has 14 residues. Looked up from germline, CDR1 is SEHNR and CDR2 is FQNEAQ (reference sequence). The CDR3 loop reads CASSSGRGGTEAFF. The CDR3 coding sequence is TGTGCCAGCAGCTCAGGGCGGGGAGGCACTGAAGCTTTCTTT. Together with reference TRBV7-9 and TRBJ1-1, the CDR3 gives the full variable domain: DTGVSQNPRHKITKRGQNVTFRCDPISEHNRLYWYRQTLGQGPEFLTYFQNEAQLEKSRLLSDRFSAERPKGSFSTLEIQRTEQGDSAMYLCASSSGRGGTEAFFGQGTRLTVV.

This chain connects TRBV18 to TRBJ1-4; D unclear. V was trimmed by 5 bases and J by 5 bases, leaving 6 bases between them. The CDR3 runs to 12 residues. CDR1 KGHSH and CDR2 LQKENI come from the germline V gene. The CDR3 protein is CASSKGNEKLFF. The CDR3 DNA follows: TGTGCCAGCTCAAAGGGAAATGAAAAACTGTTTTTT.

This clonotype occurred once. The V call is TRBV9, the J call TRBJ2-1; D gene uncertain. Germline V gives CDR1 SGDLS, CDR2 YYNGEE. The CDR3 totals 14 residues. V lost 5 bases and J 8 bases, leaving 17 bases between the germline ends. CDR3 region: CASSAVQTFDEQFF. The CDR3 region has the DNA TGTGCCAGCAGTGCTGTCCAGACTTTTGATGAGCAGTTCTTC.

This chain links TRBV2 with TRBJ1-6, with D tentatively TRBD1 (5 bases). V dropped 11 bases and J dropped 8 bases, with 10 bases sitting between them. Looked up from germline, CDR1 is SNHLY and CDR2 is FYNNEI. The CDR3 covers 11 residues. The CDR3 DNA is TGTGCCGCTCGGGGGGATTCACCCCTCCACTTT. This codes for CAARGDSPLHF.

CDR3 residues: CASSRRGLAGGPTYEQYF. CDR3 nucleotides: TGTGCCAGCAGCCGGAGGGGACTAGCGGGGGGACCAACCTACGAGCAGTACTTC. The rearrangement uses TRBV3-1 and TRBJ2-7, with TRBD2 matching over 15 bases. V was pared by 4 bases and J by 2 bases, with 9 bases of the junction left unmatched. The CDR3 spans 18 residues. Germline V gene lookup returns CDR1 LGHDT and CDR2 YNNKEL (reference sequence).

V gene TRBV7-3 combines with J gene TRBJ2-2, with a weak D call TRBD2 (6 bases). With 10 bases removed from V and 1 base from J, the gap between germline ends came to 10 bases. The CDR3 is 13 residues long. Germline V gives CDR1 SGHTA, CDR2 FQGTGA. CDR3 loop: CATQAGNTGELFF. CDR3 DNA sequence: TGTGCCACCCAAGCGGGGAACACCGGGGAGCTGTTTTTT.

This chain connects TRBV18 to TRBJ1-1; maybe TRBD1 (5 bases). The germline CDR1 and CDR2 sequences are KGHSH and LQKENI. The V end was cut by 1 base, the J end by 2 bases, with 11 bases between. This CDR3 contains 15 residues. In nucleotides, the CDR3 is TGTGCCAGCTCACCACTACAGGAACTAAACACTGAAGCTTTCTTT. This codes for CASSPLQELNTEAFF.

The chain combines TRBV30 with TRBJ1-6, with D hard to call. The CDR3 consists of 11 residues. Germline V lookup: CDR1 GTSNPN, CDR2 SVGIG (reference sequence). The V end was cut by 3 bases, the J end by 7 bases, with 4 bases between. In nucleotides, the CDR3 is TGTGCCTGGAGGACAAATTCACCCCTCCACTTT. It codes for CAWRTNSPLHF.

The V call is TRBV2, the J call TRBJ2-6; TRBD1 might be the D (5 bases). V was cut by 8 bases and J by 4 bases, with 12 bases left in between. The CDR3 loop spans 14 amino acids. Germline V CDR1 and CDR2: SNHLY, FYNNEI. The CDR3 loop reads CASCWGAGANVLTF. CDR3 in DNA: TGTGCCAGCTGTTGGGGCGCCGGGGCCAACGTCCTGACTTTC.

V and J are TRBV6-1 and TRBJ2-3, with TRBD2 matching over 15 bases. The CDR3 is 18 residues long. Per germline, CDR1 MNHNS and CDR2 SASEGT. The J segment lost 0 bases and the V segment lost 6 bases, leaving 7 bases of the junction unmatched. The CDR3: CASSRGLAGGLSTDTQYF. DNA of the CDR3: TGTGCCAGCAGCCGCGGACTAGCGGGGGGGCTTAGCACAGATACGCAGTATTTT.

V gene TRBV6-2 or TRBV6-3 combines with J gene TRBJ2-7; no definite D call. Germline V gives CDR1 MNHEY, CDR2 SVGEGT. Trimming shortened V by 7 bases and J by 4 bases, and 11 bases separated the two germline ends. The CDR3 has 12 amino acids. The CDR3 reads CASKGRVYEQYF. Written as DNA, the CDR3 is TGTGCCAGCAAAGGCAGAGTTTACGAGCAGTACTTC.

The V gene is TRBV4-2, the J gene TRBJ1-2; 8 bases are a match to TRBD1. Trimming at V came to 4 bases and at J to 8 bases, leaving 9 bases not matched to a gene. Germline CDR1 LGHNA, CDR2 YNFKEQ. The CDR3 has 14 residues. In nucleotides, the CDR3 is TGTGCCAGCAGCCCACGACAGGGGAGTCGGGGCTACACCTTC. Translation gives CASSPRQGSRGYTF.

CDR3 amino acids: CALTGALSGNTIYF. DNA for the CDR3: TGTGCCTTGACAGGGGCCCTCTCTGGAAACACCATATATTTT. The chain carries TRBV30 and TRBJ1-3; 8 nucleotides line up with TRBD1. CDR3 length equals 14 residues. The germline V gene has CDR1 GTSNPN and CDR2 SVGIG (reference sequence). V trimming: 7 bases; J trimming: 0 bases; junction bases outside the gene matches: 5.

The chain carries TRBV7-9 and TRBJ2-7; 7 bases line up with TRBD1. The CDR3 runs to 16 residues. Looked up from germline, CDR1 is SEHNR and CDR2 is FQNEAQ (reference sequence). V lost 2 bases and J lost 1; bases outside the gene matches: 8. The CDR3 nucleotides read TGTGCCAGCAGCTTATCGCGACAGGGCGCGTCCTACGAGCAGTACTTC. This encodes CASSLSRQGASYEQYF.

The CDR3, as DNA: TGTGCCAGCAGTTTTACGGGGAACTATGGCTACACCTTC. This codes for CASSFTGNYGYTF. The rearrangement uses TRBV4-2 and TRBJ1-2; D not certain. Germline CDR1 and CDR2: LGHNA and YNFKEQ. This CDR3 contains 13 residues. V gave up 6 bases and J gave up 2 bases, with 10 bases separating them.

The chain joins TRBV9 to TRBJ1-2; no clear D. V dropped 2 bases and J dropped 6 bases, with 17 bases sitting between them. This CDR3 is built from 15 residues. Germline V gene sequence: CDR1 SGDLS, CDR2 YYNGEE. The CDR3 DNA follows: TGTGCCAGCAGCGTGTCACTCGGAGGAGGGAATGGCTACACCTTC. Its translation: CASSVSLGGGNGYTF.

Here the CDR3 reads CASSSRGVGEQFF. The CDR3 DNA reads TGTGCCAGCAGCTCCCGAGGGGTTGGTGAGCAGTTCTTC. This sequence joins TRBV7-2 and TRBJ2-1; D is possibly TRBD1 or TRBD2 (5 bases each). With 4 bases removed from V and 9 bases from J, the gap between germline ends came to 13 bases. The CDR3 consists of 13 residues. From germline, CDR1 is SGHTA and CDR2 FQGNSA.

The V gene is TRBV28, the J gene TRBJ1-5, with a possible D match to TRBD1 (6 bases). The V end lost 5 bases, the J end lost 5 bases, and 16 bases lay between the germline ends. Per germline, CDR1 MDHEN and CDR2 SYDVKM. The CDR3 covers 15 residues. CDR3 sequence reads: CASSEGQSPDQPQHF. DNA of the CDR3: TGTGCCAGCAGTGAAGGACAGTCCCCGGATCAGCCCCAGCATTTT.

This rearrangement joins TRBV30 to TRBJ1-2; 11 bases map to TRBD1. J gave up 5 bases and V 3 bases, and 8 bases lay outside the gene matches. Per germline, CDR1 GTSNPN and CDR2 SVGIG (reference sequence). This CDR3 spans 15 amino acids. The CDR3 nucleotides are TGTGCCTGGAGGGGACAGGGGGTTTTCCTGTATGGCTACACCTTC. Protein sequence: CAWRGQGVFLYGYTF.